What follows is one T cell receptor (beta chain) and its context. Its antigen remains unidentified. The data were taken from a study of blood T cells in healthy people across ages. The study's findings and limits: Strong correlation was found linking TCR beta diversity to naive T cell percentage. Changes in expanded clonotypes were possibly confounded, as the CMV status of donors was unknown.

Trimming at V came to 0 bases and at J to 3 bases, leaving 1 base not matched to a gene. The CDR3 loop spans 14 amino acids. Germline lookup yields CDR1 LGHNA and CDR2 YSLEER. Through a sample-barcoded 5' primer and a J-beta primer mix, a second PCR was run for roughly 7 to 11 cycles. TCRdb fed the 5' RACE reads into MiXCR, producing one record per CDR3 protein. The data show about 290,000 distinct CDR3 sequences, roughly 29% seen once. All donors came from Russia, were Caucasian and healthy, and spanned ages roughly 6 to 95. J is TRBJ1-2 and V is TRBV4-3; TRBD1 matches 7 bases. Sequenced sample: blood. The TCR was taken from a woman in her seventies in good health. CDR3 protein: CASSQDDRDYGYTF. CDR3 coding DNA: TGCGCCAGCAGCCAAGACGACAGGGACTATGGCTACACCTTC.